This TCR beta chain was recorded in a study of T cells in Graves' hyperthyroidism and ophthalmopathy. Germline-derived CDR1 and CDR2 are SEHNR and FQNEAQ (reference sequence). There are 14 residues in the CDR3. The investigators amplified TCR beta CDR3 regions from RNA transcripts. The HTBI primer set drove a first-round RT-PCR of the TCR CDR3. MiXCR, applied by TCRdb to the multiplex PCR reads, yields one record per CDR3 protein. The sample has 500,000 to 800,000 distinct CDR3 sequences; just under 45% are singletons. About this clonotype itself: What it binds is unknown. The junction departs from germline at one end; a sequencing error may be responsible.

Study-wide results and caveats: A model built on 13 V-J features separated ophthalmopathy from stable hyperthyroidism.

Exclusion followed for patients with uncontrolled infection, other autoimmune disease, pregnancy or lactation. The chain links TRBV7-9 to TRBJ1-4; TRBD1 is a possible D gene (5 bases). The sequencing input was peripheral blood or thyroid tissue (not recorded which). The TCR was taken from an adult man with Graves' disease, either hyperthyroidism or ophthalmopathy (not recorded which). The CDR3 nucleotides are TGTGCCGGCAGCTTGGTACCAGGGCTCGAAAAACTGTTTTTT. This encodes CAGSLVPGLEKLFF.